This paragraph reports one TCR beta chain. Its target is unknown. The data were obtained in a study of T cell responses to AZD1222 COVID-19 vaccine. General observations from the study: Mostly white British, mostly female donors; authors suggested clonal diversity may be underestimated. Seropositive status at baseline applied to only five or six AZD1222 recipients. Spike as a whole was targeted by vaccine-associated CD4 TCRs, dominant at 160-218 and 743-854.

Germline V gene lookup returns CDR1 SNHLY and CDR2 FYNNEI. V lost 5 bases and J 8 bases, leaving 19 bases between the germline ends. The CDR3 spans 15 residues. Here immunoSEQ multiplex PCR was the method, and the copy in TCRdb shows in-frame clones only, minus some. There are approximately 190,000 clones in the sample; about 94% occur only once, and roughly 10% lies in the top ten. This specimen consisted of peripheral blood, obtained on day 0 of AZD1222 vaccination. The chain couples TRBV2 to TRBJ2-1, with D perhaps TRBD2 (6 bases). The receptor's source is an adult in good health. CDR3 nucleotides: TGTGCCAGCAGTACAGACTCGGCGGGAAGGGATGAGCAGTTCTTC. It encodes CASSTDSAGRDEQFF.